This T cell receptor beta chain was recorded in a study of precursors of human CD4 cytotoxic T cells listed by TCRdb under 2018. In terms of the full investigation: The bulk TCR-seq analysis covered CD4+ memory subsets from 13 to 15 donors in total. Sequences for both the TCRalpha and TCRbeta chains came out of the TCR-seq analysis of some 14 donors (table S7). On the study overall, not on this receptor specifically: According to the authors, an observational design in humans cannot definitively determine the direction of differentiation between precursor and effector cells. Compared with TCM and TEM subsets, the IL-7Rhigh and IL-7R- TEMRA subsets had more restricted TCR repertoires, with lower diversity and more expanded clonotypes. Expanded effector clonotypes made up a larger fraction of IL-7Rhigh TEMRA clonotypes than of TEM or TCM clonotypes. Only 13 of the 14 donors were included in some bulk TCR-seq comparisons, which suggests that not every subset was available for every donor.

Bulk UMI-based TCR sequencing was performed on four sorted CD4+ memory subsets (TCM, TEM, IL-7Rhigh TEMRA, IL-7R- TEMRA) to test a precursor-effector relationship among CD4 cytotoxic T cells. Cells were obtained from peripheral blood mononuclear cells that had been isolated from human blood. The CDR3 goes from the cysteine to the phenylalanine over 16 residues. Left in the record is the CDR3 DNA by itself, 48 bases read in frame from the first base. Compared with germline, V lacks 3 bases and J lacks 8 bases; bases without a gene match: 8. Sequences MNHNS (CDR1) and SASEGT (CDR2) are obtained from the germline V gene. This clonotype was detected only a few times. Its binding antigen is unknown. No quality values exist for individual bases; no much larger clone is one base distant. The sample was run on an Illumina MiSeq. The authors processed their data as follows. To quantify repertoire diversity, the Shannon-Wiener index was calculated using VDJtools. A TCRbeta clonotype was considered expanded if its clonotype frequency was 3 or more. TCRdb ran its own pipeline on the public reads, namely fastp trimming at Q25 and MiXCR clone calling, and kept in-frame beta chains. Identical CDR3 protein sequences are pooled into one entry, listed with their most common genes and DNA. It is TCRdb's table, rather than the study itself, that gives the V and J calls and clone size. This sample has several hundred distinct CDR3 sequences in its table, and roughly 15% of those were observed once. Jointly, the top ten make up 8.5% of the sample.

The source of this sequence is a human donor in good health. The V and J segments used are TRBV6-1 and TRBJ1-6; 9 bases in the junction line up with TRBD1. The specimen was memory CD4+ T cells from blood (PBMCs). The CDR3 in this case is CASSDSWDRDDSPLHF. The DNA sequence is given as TGTGCCAGCAGTGACAGTTGGGACAGGGATGATTCACCCCTCCACTTT.